This TCR beta chain was captured in a study of cytomegalovirus exposure and HLA in healthy donors. Assay used: immunoSEQ multiplex PCR; TCRdb lists only in-frame clones, some missing. The repertoire holds around 160,000 clones, 91% seen once, with 3% in the top ten. General study results and limits: Published work reported that the classifier diagnosed cytomegalovirus status with high specificity and sensitivity.

CDR1 SGHRS and CDR2 YFSETQ come from the germline V gene. V lost 4 bases, J lost 1 base, and 4 bases stayed unmatched. This CDR3 spans 16 amino acids. A word on this clone: The antigen is undetermined.

V usage is TRBV5-1 and J usage is TRBJ2-3, with 12 bases lining up with TRBD2. This TCR was sampled from a young woman in good health and CMV-seropositive. Sequenced sample: PBMCs. CDR3 in amino acids: CASSPASGGGTDTQYF. CDR3 sequence (DNA): TGCGCCAGCAGCCCTGCTAGCGGGGGGGGCACAGATACGCAGTATTTT.